This T cell receptor beta chain was identified in a study of T cell repertoires in cytomegalovirus infection. Study overall: Public signatures in TCR beta pointed to CMV infection and matching HLA type. General observations from the study: Of the TCR beta families, the public ones yielded a cumulative frequency that identified carriers of CMV plus the relevant HLA. HLA-C-restricted, CMV-specific TCR beta clonotypes were dominant ex vivo.

About this clonotype: Its antigen is not identified.

TCRdb re-called the reads with MiXCR, one entry per CDR3 protein. The top ten hold 2.8% of the sample, which has some 700,000 distinct CDR3 sequences, 35% seen once. Trimming removed 4 bases from V and 7 bases from J; junction bases left unmatched: 18. Germline V lookup: CDR1 MDHEN, CDR2 SYDVKM. The CDR3 spans 17 residues. The chain joins TRBV28 to TRBJ2-7; 8 bases fit TRBD2. Specimen: PBMCs. The receptor's source is a human donor in good health (CMV status not recorded). Some clones in this sample may be carry-over from other donors' samples. The CDR3 here is CASSSYGRGSGGGEQYF. Written as DNA, the CDR3 is TGTGCCAGCAGTTCGTATGGCCGGGGGTCGGGCGGGGGGGAGCAGTACTTC.